This T cell receptor beta chain derives from a study of PD-L1 blockade in urothelial cancer. Only in-frame clones appear in the TCRdb table, and some are missing; sequencing was by immunoSEQ multiplex PCR. In the table there are 25,000 to 30,000 clones, more than 75% of which are singletons. The source was PBMCs, collected around atezolizumab (anti-PD-L1) treatment. This clonotype originated in a man aged 45-60 years with urothelial cancer.

CDR3 residues: CASSISGRYNSPLHF. The CDR3 DNA sequence: TGTGCCAGTAGTATTAGTGGCAGGTATAATTCACCCCTCCACTTT. This chain links TRBV19 with TRBJ1-6; D not resolved. The germline V gene encodes CDR1 LNHDA and CDR2 SQIVND (reference sequence). CDR3 length: 15 amino acids. V dropped 3 bases and J dropped 4 bases, with 10 bases sitting between them.